This T cell receptor beta chain is drawn from a study of post-analysis software for immune sequencing data. Study overall: Relapsing-remitting, secondary progressive and progressive-relapsing multiple sclerosis were all included among the disease courses.

Regarding this clonotype: No antigen is known for it.

CDR3 length: 16 residues. The germline gives CDR1 MNHNS, CDR2 SASEGT. After removal of 6 bases from V and 8 bases from J, the junction contained 13 bases not matched to a gene. The authors incorporated unique molecular identifiers into the TCR beta cDNA libraries. Out of roughly 0.95 to 11 million T cells, roughly 0.5 million cDNA molecules were generated. TCRdb called the PCR reads again in MiXCR, with one record for every CDR3 protein. Here the sample spans around 770,000 distinct CDR3 sequences, approximately 44% being singletons. General study points: Patients carried four or five TRBV segments more frequently than controls did, and TRBV5-6, TRBV5-1 and TRBV20-1 were among them. When compared against controls, multiple sclerosis patients showed significantly lower normalized Chao1 diversity.

The receptor was isolated from a girl aged 5 to 17 with multiple sclerosis. Sequencing was done on a sample of blood. The chain has TRBV6-1 and TRBJ2-1; TRBD2 aligns across 10 bases. In DNA form, the CDR3 reads TGTGCCAGCAGCACGGAGGGACTAGCGCCCGGGTATGAGCAGTTCTTC. Translating it yields CASSTEGLAPGYEQFF.